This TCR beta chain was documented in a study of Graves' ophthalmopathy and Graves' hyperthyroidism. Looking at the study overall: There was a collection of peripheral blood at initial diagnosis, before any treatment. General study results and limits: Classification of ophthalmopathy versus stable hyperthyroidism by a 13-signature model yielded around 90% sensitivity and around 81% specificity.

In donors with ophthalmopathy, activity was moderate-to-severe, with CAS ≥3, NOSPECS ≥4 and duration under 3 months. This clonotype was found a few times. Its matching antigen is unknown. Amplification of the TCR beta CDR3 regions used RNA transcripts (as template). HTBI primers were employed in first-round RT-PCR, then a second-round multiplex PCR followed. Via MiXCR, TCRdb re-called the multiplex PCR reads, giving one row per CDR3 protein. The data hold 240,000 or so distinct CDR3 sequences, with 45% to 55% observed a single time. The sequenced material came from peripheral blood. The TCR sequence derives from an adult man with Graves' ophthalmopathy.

Written as DNA, the CDR3 is TGTGCCAGCAGCCGGGGGGCCACTGAAGCTTTCTTT. It is translated as CASSRGATEAFF. The chain recombines TRBV4-2 with TRBJ1-1; D perhaps matches TRBD1 (6 bases). This CDR3 spans 12 amino acids. V was clipped by 4 bases and J by 4 bases, with 7 bases between them. Germline CDR1 LGHNA, CDR2 YNFKEQ.